The following is a T cell receptor beta chain sequence with its context. This specimen comes from a study of metastatic and nonmetastatic thyroid tumors. With V trimmed by 5 bases and J by 7 bases, 20 bases remained unmatched. This CDR3 region has 19 residues. Per the germline V gene, CDR1 is MNHNS and CDR2 is SASEGT. TCRdb re-clonotyped the PCR reads through MiXCR. Of approximately 38,000 clones in the sample, around 33% are singletons; the top ten hold 15% to 20%. Before thyroid surgery, none of the patients had received any treatment. This TCR derives from a female donor with papillary thyroid cancer or a benign thyroid nodule (not recorded which). Some clones in this sample may be carry-over from other donors' samples. The chain carries TRBV6-1 and TRBJ2-2; TRBD2 matches at 9 bases. Sequenced material: tumor tissue. CDR3 in amino acids: CASSKTTGLIAGAGGELFF. CDR3 DNA sequence: TGTGCCAGCAGTAAAACGACAGGACTTATAGCGGGAGCGGGCGGGGAGCTGTTTTTT.